This paragraph covers one T cell receptor (beta chain) sequence. Its cognate antigen is unknown. Only in-frame clones appear in the TCRdb table, and some are missing; sequencing was by immunoSEQ multiplex PCR. The sample holds approximately 110,000 clones, 88% seen once. This sample was taken from a study of T cell responses to AZD1222 COVID-19 vaccine. Study details: Pooling was applied to second doses at about 4 or about 12 weeks. Study-wide findings and caveats: Repertoires in all cases were sampled only once the peak T cell response had passed. At baseline, seropositivity was found in only a handful of AZD1222 recipients.

This CDR3 is built from 16 residues. Trimming took 5 bases from V and 8 from J; bases not matched to a gene: 11. Germline V gene data show CDR1 as KGHDR and CDR2 as SFDVKD. The TCR originated in an adult in good health. The source was peripheral blood, collected on day 0 of AZD1222 vaccination. The chain couples TRBV24-1 to TRBJ2-1, with 10 bases matching TRBD2. The CDR3 region has the DNA TGTGCCACCAGTGGAGCTAGCGGGAGTGATAGTGATGAGCAGTTCTTC. This sequence encodes CATSGASGSDSDEQFF.